The 17 T cell receptor beta chains given below trace back to one sample, sequenced in a study of cytomegalovirus exposure and HLA in healthy donors. 60 Vbeta and 13 Jbeta primers were used in PCR. TCRdb's table, derived via immunoSEQ multiplex PCR, lists solely in-frame clones and lacks some. The sample gives 100,000 to 150,000 clones, over 60% of which show up once; roughly 13% is in the top ten. Sequences were obtained from PBMCs. The receptor source for this set is an older woman in good health and CMV-seropositive.

Only a few counts were recorded for this clone. The chain combines TRBV2 with TRBJ2-7; no clear D gene. The germline V gene encodes CDR1 SNHLY and CDR2 FYNNEI. V lost 6 bases, J lost 0 bases, and 12 bases lay in between. This CDR3 contains 14 residues. This chain's CDR3 is CASRAKQPSYEQYF. CDR3 sequence (DNA): TGTGCCAGCAGGGCCAAACAGCCCTCCTACGAGCAGTACTTC. Based on the CDR3 plus reference TRBV2 and TRBJ2-7, the full variable domain is EPEVTQTPSHQVTQMGQEVILRCVPISNHLYFYWYRQILGQKVEFLVSFYNNEISEKSEIFDDQFSVERPDGSNFTLKIRSTKLEDSAMYFCASRAKQPSYEQYFGPGTRLTVT.

This chain connects TRBV30 to TRBJ2-7; 8 nucleotides match TRBD1. With V trimmed by 8 bases and J by 6 bases, 6 bases remained unmatched. Germline V gene sequence: CDR1 GTSNPN, CDR2 SVGIG (reference sequence). This CDR3 is built from 11 residues. The CDR3 DNA sequence: TGTGCCCACCGACAGGGGCGCGAGCAGTACTTC. This gives the protein CAHRQGREQYF.

In DNA form, the CDR3 reads TGTGCCTGGAGTATCGGGGACATGGGGCAGCCCCAGCATTTT. The encoded protein is CAWSIGDMGQPQHF. V and J are TRBV30 and TRBJ1-5; weak D call: TRBD1 (6 bases). The ends were cut back, 2 bases at V and 7 bases at J, with 15 bases in the middle. This CDR3 comprises 14 residues. Germline lookup yields CDR1 GTSNPN and CDR2 SVGIG (reference sequence).

The chain employs TRBV21-1 and TRBJ1-1. TRBV21-1 is marked as a pseudogene. The CDR3 runs 15 residues. The DNA of the CDR3 is TGTGCCAGCAGCAAAGAAGGTGAGGGGAACACTGAAGCTTTCTTT. Residues: CASSKEGEGNTEAFF.

V usage is TRBV7-2 and J usage is TRBJ2-5, with D perhaps matching TRBD1 (5 bases). The CDR3 has 14 residues. From germline, CDR1 is SGHTA and CDR2 FQGNSA. The V gene lost 4 bases and the J gene lost 4 bases, with 13 bases spanning the gap. The CDR3 DNA reads as TGTGCCAGCAGCTCAGGGCGATTCGGAGAGACCCAGTACTTC. This codes for CASSSGRFGETQYF.

V gene TRBV30 combines with J gene TRBJ2-1; 9 nucleotides align to TRBD2. The V gene end was trimmed by 0 bases and the J gene end by 2 bases; junction bases not matched to a gene: 2. Germline values: CDR1 GTSNPN, CDR2 SVGIG (reference sequence). The CDR3 covers 15 residues. CDR3 protein: CAWSVRGRAYNEQFF. For the CDR3, the DNA is TGTGCCTGGAGTGTACGCGGGAGGGCCTACAATGAGCAGTTCTTC. The whole variable domain, remainder taken from reference TRBV30 and TRBJ2-1, is SQTIHQWPATLVQPVGSPLSLECTVEGTSNPNLYWYRQAAGRGLQLLFYSVGIGQISSEVPQNLSASRPQDRQFILSSKKLLLSDSGFYLCAWSVRGRAYNEQFFGPGTRLTVL.

As regards this clone: Compared with germline, one end of the junction differs, possibly owing to a read error. V gene TRBV7-3 combines with J gene TRBJ1-1, with D perhaps TRBD1 (5 bases). Germline values: CDR1 SGHTA, CDR2 FQGTGA. The CDR3 runs 13 residues. The chain's CDR3 is CASSWGPDTEASF. CDR3 in DNA: TGTGCCAGCAGCTGGGGCCCGGATACTGAAGCTTCCTTT.

The V and J genes are TRBV5-1 and TRBJ1-3, with a possible D match to TRBD1 (5 bases). Germline V gives CDR1 SGHRS, CDR2 YFSETQ. The CDR3 length is 15 residues. V was clipped by 4 bases and J by 0 bases, with 11 bases between them. The CDR3 DNA sequence: TGCGCCAGCAGCCCCTGGGGCTCCTCTGGAAACACCATATATTTT. It translates to CASSPWGSSGNTIYF.

The V and J genes are TRBV18 and TRBJ2-1; D unresolved. The V gene lost 1 base and the J gene lost 0 bases, with 7 bases spanning the gap. Germline CDR1 KGHSH, CDR2 LQKENI. This CDR3 has 15 residues. This CDR3 reads CASSPLFGSYNEQFF. The CDR3 bases are TGTGCCAGCTCACCACTGTTCGGCTCCTACAATGAGCAGTTCTTC. Full variable domain (rest looked up from reference TRBV18 and TRBJ2-1): NAGVMQNPRHLVRRRGQEARLRCSPMKGHSHVYWYRQLPEEGLKFMVYLQKENIIDESGMPKERFSAEFPKEGPSILRIQQVVRGDSAAYFCASSPLFGSYNEQFFGPGTRLTVL.

The table lists this clone with a count of one. The chain employs TRBV19 and TRBJ2-2, with D maybe TRBD2 (7 bases). The V end was cut by 6 bases, the J end by 2 bases, with 13 bases between. The CDR3 runs to 15 residues. Germline V gene sequence: CDR1 LNHDA, CDR2 SQIVND (reference sequence). DNA of the CDR3: TGTGCCAGTAGCCCCGGGGGGCACAACACCGGGGAGCTGTTTTTT. Translation gives CASSPGGHNTGELFF.

The V call is TRBV5-1, the J call TRBJ1-1; 7 nucleotides line up with TRBD1. V lost 1 base, J lost 0 bases, and 3 bases stayed unmatched. This CDR3 has 15 residues. Germline assignment: CDR1 SGHRS and CDR2 YFSETQ. This chain's CDR3 is CASSLWTGMNTEAFF. CDR3 in DNA: TGCGCCAGCAGCTTGTGGACAGGTATGAACACTGAAGCTTTCTTT.

The rearrangement links TRBV5-4 to TRBJ2-7; D unclear. The CDR3 consists of 13 residues. Germline CDR1 reads SGHNT; CDR2 reads YYREEE (reference sequence). Trimming shortened V by 1 base and J by 5 bases, and 10 bases separated the two germline ends. The DNA of the CDR3 is TGTGCCAGCAGCTTGTACCGAAACAACGAGCAGTACTTC. This sequence encodes CASSLYRNNEQYF.

The chain combines TRBV7-6 with TRBJ1-1; 7 nucleotides align to TRBD1. Germline CDR1 reads SGHVS; CDR2 reads FNYEAQ. CDR3 length: 15 residues. V gave up 4 bases and J gave up 4 bases; unmatched junction bases: 9. CDR3 nucleotides: TGTGCCAGCAGCTCCACAGGGGATATCAGCACTGAAGCTTTCTTT. It yields the protein CASSSTGDISTEAFF.

The J gene is TRBJ2-4, the V gene TRBV4-3, with 11 bases fitting TRBD2. CDR1 and CDR2 (germline): LGHNA, YSLEER. This CDR3 spans 19 amino acids. After removal of 0 bases from V and 0 bases from J, the junction contained 7 bases not matched to a gene. The CDR3 DNA reads as TGCGCCAGCAGCCAAGATAGTACTAGCGGGGGAGTAGCCAAAAACATTCAGTACTTC. Translated: CASSQDSTSGGVAKNIQYF.

The rearrangement uses TRBV7-5 and TRBJ2-1; the table's D call, TRBD1, has no DNA check behind it. TRBV7-5 is classified as a pseudogene. This CDR3 is built from 14 residues. For the CDR3, the DNA is TGTGCCAGAAGCTCGGACAGGCGGAACAATGAGCAGTTCTTC. Protein sequence: CARSSDRRNNEQFF.

This clone was picked up one time. This chain connects TRBV7-8 to TRBJ1-1; no reliable D call. From germline, CDR1 is SGHVS and CDR2 FQNEAQ. The CDR3 length is 13 residues. The V and J ends lost 5 bases and 0 bases respectively, with 7 bases between them. This chain's CDR3 is CASSRRMNTEAFF. In nucleotides, the CDR3 is TGTGCCAGCAGCCGGAGGATGAACACTGAAGCTTTCTTT.

This chain uses TRBV7-2 with TRBJ1-6; a possible D gene is TRBD1 (6 bases). CDR1 and CDR2 from the germline V gene are SGHTA and FQGNSA. V dropped 5 bases and J dropped 11 bases, with 16 bases sitting between them. The CDR3 is made up of 14 amino acids. The CDR3 here is CASSRYPGQPPLHF. CDR3 coding DNA: TGTGCCAGCAGCCGTTACCCAGGACAGCCACCCCTCCACTTT.